The 14 T cell receptor beta chains in this list originate from one sample, sequenced in a study of T cell repertoires in cytomegalovirus infection. Via MiXCR, TCRdb re-called the reads, giving one row per CDR3 protein. The sample has roughly 800,000 distinct CDR3 sequences, roughly 28% seen once. These TCRs' antigens remain unknown. The specimen comprised cultured CD8+ T cells from PBMCs, sampled from culture after CMV antigen stimulation. The source is a human donor in good health (CMV status not recorded). Some clones in this sample may be carry-over from other donors' samples.

The sample holds one count of this clonotype. The chain carries TRBV29-1 and TRBJ2-2, with 13 bases aligning to TRBD2. V dropped 6 bases and J dropped 3; count of bases not matched to a gene: 19. The CDR3 runs to 20 residues. Germline V CDR1 and CDR2: SQVTM, ANQGSEA. CDR3 loop: CSVVFGLAGVNLEYTGELFF. CDR3 coding DNA: TGCAGCGTCGTCTTCGGACTAGCGGGGGTGAATCTTGAATACACCGGGGAGCTGTTTTTT.

The chain is built from TRBV28 and TRBJ2-1, with D possibly matching TRBD1 (5 bases). V lost 8 bases and J 5 bases, leaving 19 bases between the germline ends. In germline, CDR1 is MDHEN, CDR2 SYDVKM. The CDR3 extends over 15 amino acids. CDR3 nucleotide sequence: TGTGCCAGCGTCACCTTTGAAGGGGTACACAATGAGCAGTTCTTC. This translates into CASVTFEGVHNEQFF. Full variable domain (missing parts from reference TRBV28 and TRBJ2-1): DVKVTQSSRYLVKRTGEKVFLECVQDMDHENMFWYRQDPGLGLRLIYFSYDVKMKEKGDIPEGYSVSREKKERFSLILESASTNQTSMYLCASVTFEGVHNEQFFGPGTRLTVL.

The chain uses TRBV27 and TRBJ1-1; D is ambiguous. The CDR3 is 16 residues long. CDR1 and CDR2 (germline): MNHEY, SMNVEV (reference sequence). V was clipped by 5 bases and J by 1 base, with 17 bases between them. The CDR3, as DNA: TGTGCCAGCAGTAGTGGCGGGCACTCCCCGAACACTGAAGCTTTCTTT. This codes for CASSSGGHSPNTEAFF.

This clonotype was detected only a few times. The V and J genes are TRBV7-9 and TRBJ1-2; D remains ambiguous. The V end was cut by 5 bases, the J end by 2 bases, with 12 bases between. The CDR3 has 14 amino acids. The germline V gene encodes CDR1 SEHNR and CDR2 FQNEAQ (reference sequence). CDR3 in DNA: TGTGCCAGCAGCCTGAAGGGTTCCAACTATGGCTACACCTTC. Residues: CASSLKGSNYGYTF.

V gene TRBV4-3 combines with J gene TRBJ1-1; D is unclear. The germline gives CDR1 LGHNA, CDR2 YSLEER. The CDR3 is 18 residues long. V was trimmed by 0 bases and J by 0 bases, leaving 17 bases between them. This chain's CDR3 is CASSQDWLRLYMNTEAFF. The DNA of the CDR3 is TGCGCCAGCAGCCAAGATTGGCTGCGACTGTACATGAACACTGAAGCTTTCTTT.

The genes are TRBV7-2 and TRBJ2-5, with 7 bases matching TRBD2. V dropped 2 bases and J dropped 2; count of bases not matched to a gene: 5. CDR3 length: 15 residues. The germline V gene has CDR1 SGHTA and CDR2 FQGNSA. CDR3 sequence reads: CASSLRSGVQETQYF. Written as DNA, the CDR3 is TGTGCCAGCAGCTTAAGGAGCGGGGTTCAAGAGACCCAGTACTTC.

The rearrangement joins TRBV2 to TRBJ1-1; D gene ambiguous. V was pared by 6 bases and J by 6 bases, with 8 bases between. The germline gives CDR1 SNHLY, CDR2 FYNNEI. This CDR3 comprises 11 residues. Here the CDR3 DNA reads TGTGCCAGCAGCGGACGGCCTGAAGCTTTCTTT. Protein product: CASSGRPEAFF. Full variable domain (remainder filled in from reference TRBV2 and TRBJ1-1): EPEVTQTPSHQVTQMGQEVILRCVPISNHLYFYWYRQILGQKVEFLVSFYNNEISEKSEIFDDQFSVERPDGSNFTLKIRSTKLEDSAMYFCASSGRPEAFFGQGTRLTVV.

J is TRBJ1-1 and V is TRBV7-9; no definite D call. Germline CDR1 reads SEHNR; CDR2 reads FQNEAQ (reference sequence). Between the trimmed V and J ends, which lost 5 bases and 2 bases, there was a span of 15 bases. CDR3 size: 15 residues. This CDR3 reads CASSPRWEQNTEAFF. The CDR3 nucleotides are TGTGCCAGCAGCCCCCGTTGGGAGCAAAACACTGAAGCTTTCTTT.

The chain links TRBV14 to TRBJ2-7; tentatively, D is TRBD1 (6 bases). Germline lookup yields CDR1 SGHDN and CDR2 FVKESK. V lost 1 base to trimming and J lost 3 bases, with 13 bases between them. There are 15 residues in the CDR3. The CDR3 spells CASSQGGQQIYEQYV. The CDR3 coding sequence is TGTGCCAGCAGCCAAGGCGGACAGCAGATCTACGAGCAGTACGTC.

The table lists this clonotype with a few counts. This chain links TRBV6-1 with TRBJ2-3; D uncertain. V was trimmed by 6 bases and J by 0 bases, leaving 10 bases between them. Germline values: CDR1 MNHNS, CDR2 SASEGT. This CDR3 is built from 14 residues. CDR3 DNA sequence: TGTGCCAGCAGCTACGAACCTAGCACAGATACGCAGTATTTT. Translated: CASSYEPSTDTQYF.

This clonotype appeared many times. This sequence joins TRBV7-6 and TRBJ2-3; 8 bases align to TRBD2. The junction had 5 bases not matched to a gene; V was cut back by 3 bases and J by 0 bases. The CDR3 has 16 amino acids. The germline gives CDR1 SGHVS, CDR2 FNYEAQ. Here the CDR3 DNA reads TGTGCCAGCAGCTTTTCGGGGGGGAAGAGCACAGATACGCAGTATTTT. This sequence encodes CASSFSGGKSTDTQYF. Filled out from reference TRBV7-6 and TRBJ2-3, the complete variable domain reads GAGVSQSPRYKVTKRGQDVALRCDPISGHVSLYWYRQALGQGPEFLTYFNYEAQQDKSGLPNDRFSAERPEGSISTLTIQRTEQRDSAMYRCASSFSGGKSTDTQYFGPGTRLTVL.

This rearrangement joins TRBV7-9 to TRBJ2-1, with 8 bases identical to TRBD1. Germline loops: CDR1 SEHNR, CDR2 FQNEAQ (reference sequence). The CDR3 runs to 15 residues. J gave up 3 bases and V 4 bases, and 5 bases lay outside the gene matches. CDR3: CASSSTGADYNEQFF. CDR3 in DNA: TGTGCCAGCAGCTCGACAGGGGCCGACTACAATGAGCAGTTCTTC.

The chain's CDR3 is CASSYGQGILFTEAFF. For the CDR3, the DNA is TGTGCCAGCAGTTACGGGCAGGGGATATTATTCACTGAAGCTTTCTTT. The rearrangement uses TRBV6-5 and TRBJ1-1, with D perhaps TRBD1 (6 bases). The germline V and J ends were trimmed by 2 bases and 4 bases, with 17 bases remaining between them. The CDR3 covers 16 residues. From germline, CDR1 is MNHEY and CDR2 SVGAGI.

This clonotype was counted only a few times. V gene TRBV7-9 combines with J gene TRBJ2-5; 11 bases match TRBD2. With V trimmed by 4 bases and J by 2 bases, 6 bases remained unmatched. This CDR3 contains 16 residues. Germline-derived CDR1 and CDR2 are SEHNR and FQNEAQ (reference sequence). The CDR3 DNA reads as TGTGCCAGCAGCTGGGGACTAGCGGAGCAGCAAGAGACCCAGTACTTC. Translated: CASSWGLAEQQETQYF.